The clone carrying this TCR beta chain has a handful of counts. The entry originates in a study of blood T cell repertoires in COVID-19. Per germline, CDR1 MNHEY and CDR2 SMNVEV (reference sequence). This CDR3 contains 14 residues. V lost 3 bases to trimming and J lost 9 bases, with 15 bases between them. As processed by the authors: For nucleated cells, counts were estimated from reference gene primer amplification. TCRdb keeps only in-frame clones here, not all; method: immunoSEQ multiplex PCR. The DNA gave D and trimming, while V, J and clone size come from that table. This table has about 220,000 clones, 75% to 90% appearing once.

This receptor was obtained from a woman between 18 and 29 years old in a cohort exposed to, infected with or recovered from COVID-19 (not recorded which). Source material: PBMCs or T cells enriched from blood (not recorded which). V gene TRBV27 combines with J gene TRBJ1-5; tentative D call: TRBD1 (5 bases). CDR3 DNA: TGTGCCAGCAGTTTGAGTGGGGAGGACATGCCCCAGCATTTT. It specifies CASSLSGEDMPQHF.